The text below deals with one TCR beta chain. Its specificity is unknown. CDR1 and CDR2 (germline): SGHTA, FQGNSA. This CDR3 comprises 14 residues. The data derive from a study of blood T cells in healthy people across ages. Points from the study as a whole: The study found TCR beta diversity correlated strongly with naive T cell percentage.

Primers used in a second PCR of roughly 6 to 12 cycles were a sample-barcoded 5' primer and a J-beta primer mix. Each CDR3 protein gets one entry after TCRdb re-called the 5' RACE reads with MiXCR. Found here are fewer than 2 million distinct CDR3 sequences, roughly two fifths of them singletons; the top ten hold 23%. Each donor supplied roughly 9.2 milliliters of peripheral blood. Samples had at least 6.5 million PBMCs isolated from them. This rearrangement joins TRBV7-2 to TRBJ2-4, with D uncertain. The better agreement between TRBJ2-7 and the DNA end casts doubt on the J call. Material: blood. The sequence derives from a human donor in good health. The CDR3 DNA reads TGTGCCAGCAGCTTCGCCCTAGGCCCCTACGAGCAGTACTTC. Translated: CASSFALGPYEQYF.